This T cell receptor beta chain is drawn from a study of molecular identifiers for immune sequencing clone quantification (dated by TCRdb to the late 2010s). About the study as a whole: In a replicate experiment, RNA from around 18,000 or 91,000 naive CD8 T cells was split into five aliquots, four of which were sequenced. This methods study used CD8 T cells to benchmark TCR RNA copy counting and molecular-identifier clustering-based TCR repertoire sequencing (MIDCIRS).

Preparation of the library involved PCR. The reads were generated on an Illumina HiSeq 4000. Bulk TCR libraries were generated as previously described, with the TCR primers listed in Table S5 used. Total RNA was purified with the Qiagen AllPrep DNA/RNA kit. Before any analysis, reads coming from multiple sequencing runs of the same library were combined into one pool. As for how the authors treated the data: Reads were retained only if their TCR constant sequence matched exactly, and those retained reads were trimmed to 150 nt and grouped according to their 12-nt molecular barcodes. Within each barcode group, reads were sub-clustered at a 15% Levenshtein threshold, and quality-weighted consensus sequences were built per RNA molecule. Non-functional sequences were removed, as were lower-count sequences one edit away from another. Based on a fit of two negative binomial distributions, barcode sub-clusters having less than 20% of the maximum read count were discarded. The public reads were quality trimmed at Q25 with fastp and then assembled into clones with MiXCR by TCRdb, keeping productive beta chains. For every CDR3 protein sequence, its rows merge into one entry that carries the most common genes and DNA. The V and J calls shown here were made by TCRdb, not taken from the authors' results. The sample table shows about 640,000 distinct CDR3 sequences, and 15% to 20% are seen once. Together, the top ten hold approximately 0.9% of the sample.

Libraries of naive CD8 T cells were generated from roughly 20,000 to 1,000,000 sorted cells, with 10%, 30% or 50% of the purified RNA used. On a BD FACSAria II, naive CD8 T cells were FACS-sorted as CD8+CD4-CCR7+CD45RA+ and collected into RLT Plus buffer. Detection sensitivity was tested by spiking Jurkat RNA equal to fewer than twelve TCR copies' worth into samples containing roughly 17,000-1,100,000 naive CD8 T cells. CD8 T cells were enriched using RosetteSep CD8+ T Cell Enrichment Cocktail and Ficoll-Paque, and the enriched cells then underwent ACK red cell lysis. The CDR3 spans 15 residues, from the cysteine through the phenylalanine. Here the CDR3 DNA is all that survives: 45 bases in frame from base 1. Trimming takes 3 bases off V and 3 bases off J; junction bases not matched to a gene: 7. In the germline V gene (reference sequence), CDR1 corresponds to MNHEY and CDR2 to SMNVEV. The research as a whole found: Without barcode sub-clustering, chimeric consensus sequences inflated TCR diversity; chimeras reached as high as 47%. Spiked-in Jurkat TCR RNA (around 9 copies' worth), which is not part of the donor repertoire, was contained in the naive libraries. Spiked-in Jurkat TCR RNA equivalent to a single cell was reported to be detectable even among over 800,000 naive CD8 T cells. In CMV-specific effector cells, clones with more than 20 RNA copies accounted for over 99% of molecules, whereas in naive cells such clones accounted for under 1%. Modeling gave 3 to 3.5 recovered TCR RNA copies per cell versus 9.5 to 10 by digital PCR, implying approximately 30% capture efficiency. Identical TCR molecules sharing a barcode could cause highly expanded clone sizes to be underestimated.

Only a few counts were recorded for this clonotype. Its antigen is unknown. No base-level quality is on record; no much larger clone is a single base apart. Sequences were obtained from naive CD8+ T cells from blood, with Jurkat cell RNA spiked in. In the paper's terms, the cell subset or site label means: FACS-sorted CD8+CD4-CCR7+CD45RA+ naive T cells. This sequence originates from a human donor in good health. Some libraries in this study had Jurkat cell RNA spiked in. Recombination connected TRBV27 to TRBJ2-7, with 8 bases matching TRBD2. The sequenced DNA is TGTGCCAGCAGTTTCGGGAGCGGGGGAAGCTACGAGCAGTACTTC. Translated, it gives CASSFGSGGSYEQYF.